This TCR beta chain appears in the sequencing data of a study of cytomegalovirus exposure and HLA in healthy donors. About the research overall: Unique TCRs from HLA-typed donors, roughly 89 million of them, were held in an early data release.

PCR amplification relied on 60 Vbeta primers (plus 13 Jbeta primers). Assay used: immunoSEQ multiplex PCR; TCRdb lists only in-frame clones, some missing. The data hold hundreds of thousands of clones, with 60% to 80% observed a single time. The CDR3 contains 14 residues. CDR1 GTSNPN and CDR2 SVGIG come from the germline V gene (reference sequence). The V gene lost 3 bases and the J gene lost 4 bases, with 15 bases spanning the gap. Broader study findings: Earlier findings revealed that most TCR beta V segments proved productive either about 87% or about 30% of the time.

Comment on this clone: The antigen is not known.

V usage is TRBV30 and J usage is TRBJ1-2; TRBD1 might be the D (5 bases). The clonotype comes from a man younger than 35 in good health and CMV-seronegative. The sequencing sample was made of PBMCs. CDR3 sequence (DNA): TGTGCCTGGAGGTTTACGGGGGATTTCTATGGCTACACCTTC. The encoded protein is CAWRFTGDFYGYTF.